This entry describes one T cell receptor beta chain. Its antigen is currently unknown. This record belongs to a study of response to subunit inactivated influenza vaccine. Study-wide results and limits: Every seasonal influenza vaccination brings in few new T cells, the authors suggested.

The CDR3 loop spans 16 amino acids. Germline CDR1 SGHTA, CDR2 FQGNSA. V shed 0 bases, J shed 7 bases, and the junction held 6 bases outside the gene matches. A single record per CDR3 protein comes from TCRdb applying MiXCR to the RT-PCR reads. The profile covers some 800,000 distinct CDR3 sequences, with 21% appearing a single time and 10% to 13% taken by the ten largest. This specimen was PBMCs from blood, taken approximately 5 days after vaccination. The rearrangement links TRBV7-2 to TRBJ2-7; TRBD2 matches 13 bases. This TCR derives from a man aged 50 to 60 who received an inactivated influenza vaccine. CDR3 bases: TGTGCCAGCAGCTTAGCACTAGCGGGGGGGCCAAGGGAGCAGTACTTC. Protein sequence: CASSLALAGGPREQYF.